What follows describes a single T cell receptor (beta chain). The antigen remains undetermined. These data belong to a study of CXCR3-negative and CXCR3-positive naive CD8 T cells. Whole-study findings and limits: With CXCR3 expression partially decreased after cryopreservation, most assays relied on fresh PBMCs. Comparison of naive subsets found surface CD5 to be comparable, and TCR strength was inferred on the basis of TRB CDR3 properties.

Triplicate sorts of some 310,000 cells per CD8+ subset. Naive CD8+ T cells carried a CD45RO-CCR7+CD27+CD95- phenotype. With UMI labels, 5' RACE was used to prepare the TRB cDNA libraries. From its re-call of the 5' RACE reads, TCRdb lists each CDR3 protein once, without DNA. The clone table shows about 82,000 distinct CDR3 sequences, with the ten largest holding 1.1%. The TCR comes from a human donor in good health. Some clones in this sample may be carry-over from other donors' samples. Sequenced input: naive CXCR3- CD8+ T cells from blood. Subset noted: CD45RO-CCR7+CD27+CD95- naive CD8+ T cells lacking CXCR3 (TNR3-).

Here the CDR3 reads CASSSPGEFGELFF. The V gene is TRBV13, the J gene TRBJ2-2; with no DNA, the TCRdb D assignment of TRBD1 cannot be verified. CDR1 and CDR2 from the germline V gene are PRHDT and FYEKMQ (reference sequence). This CDR3 spans 14 amino acids. Full variable domain (missing parts from reference TRBV13 and TRBJ2-2): AAGVIQSPRHLIKEKRETATLKCYPIPRHDTVYWYQQGPGQDPQFLISFYEKMQSDKGSIPDRFSAQQFSDYHSELNMSSLELGDSALYFCASSSPGEFGELFFGEGSRLTVL.